This T cell receptor (beta chain) emerged from a study of control samples from healthy donors and cancer patients. The table came from immunoSEQ multiplex PCR; TCRdb's copy has only in-frame clones and leaves some out. The table shows fewer than 200,000 clones, with 80% to 90% occurring only once. The CDR3 loop spans 16 amino acids. Germline values: CDR1 SGHNT, CDR2 YENEEA. The V gene lost 6 bases and the J gene lost 7 bases, with 19 bases spanning the gap. Specimen: blood. The TCR sequence derives from a man aged 25-45 years in good health. V is TRBV11-3 and J is TRBJ1-6; D is perhaps TRBD1 (6 bases). As DNA, the CDR3 is TGTGCCAGCAGTCCACCCGGGGGGCAAAGGAATTCACCCCTCCACTTT. Translation gives CASSPPGGQRNSPLHF.